This entry lists 14 T cell receptor beta chains sequenced from one sample in a study of T-cell reconstitution after alpha-beta-depleted transplantation in children listed by TCRdb under 2016. The library relied on PCR. This sample was sequenced with an Illumina HiSeq 2500. Molecular barcoding was employed in the preparation of TCR libraries, with unique molecular identifiers being used to normalize TCRbeta repertoire quantification. TCRdb handled the public reads itself, with Q25 trimming in fastp and clone calling in MiXCR, and kept productive beta chains. Each entry is one CDR3 protein sequence, shown with its most common DNA and genes. Across this sample there are about 400,000 distinct CDR3 sequences, with around 20% seen only once. Of the sample, about 3.8% is held by the ten largest clones. Sequenced here: PBMCs from the stem cell graft donor, sampled from the stem cell graft. The receptor set was obtained from a human donor who donated a stem cell graft to a child with acute myeloid leukemia.

This clonotype was seen just once. The rearrangement links TRBV5-1 to TRBJ2-7; maybe TRBD2 (6 bases). CDR3 length equals 14 residues. The V gene's germline CDR1 is SGHRS and CDR2 YFSETQ. Trimming left V 5 bases short and J 4 bases short, with 16 bases between. CDR3 coding DNA: TGCGCCAGCAGTCCGGGACTCGCCCTATACGAGCAGTACTTC. Protein: CASSPGLALYEQYF.

This rearrangement joins TRBV24-1 to TRBJ2-1, with TRBD2 matching 7 bases. The V segment lost 2 bases and the J segment 1 base; nucleotides outside the gene matches: 4. This CDR3 spans 16 amino acids. The V gene's germline CDR1 is KGHDR and CDR2 SFDVKD. This chain's CDR3 is CATSDSWTSSYNEQFF. In DNA form, the CDR3 reads TGTGCCACCAGTGATTCCTGGACTAGTTCCTACAATGAGCAGTTCTTC.

There are a few counts of this clonotype. V is TRBV4-3 and J is TRBJ2-6; D gene uncertain. V lost 0 bases to trimming and J lost 1 base, with 7 bases between them. Per germline, CDR1 LGHNA and CDR2 YSLEER. This CDR3 region has 16 residues. This CDR3 reads CASSQEVRSGANVLTF. As DNA, the CDR3 is TGCGCCAGCAGCCAAGAGGTCCGATCTGGGGCCAACGTCCTGACTTTC.

J is TRBJ2-7 and V is TRBV4-3; D is unresolved. Germline V gene data show CDR1 as LGHNA and CDR2 as YSLEER. The V end lost 0 bases, the J end lost 5 bases, and 8 bases lay between the germline ends. This CDR3 region has 13 residues. The CDR3, as DNA: TGCGCCAGCAGCCAAGAGGGGATCCACGAGCAGTACTTC. Translation gives CASSQEGIHEQYF.

This clonotype was seen at least ten times. This chain joins TRBV10-3 and TRBJ2-1; TRBD2 matches 7 bases. V trimming: 8 bases; J trimming: 0 bases; junction bases outside the gene matches: 4. The length of the CDR3 is 14 residues. CDR1 is ENHRY and CDR2 is SYGVKD in the germline V gene. The CDR3 loop reads CAILRGSSYNEQFF. DNA for the CDR3: TGTGCCATCCTTCGCGGGAGCTCCTACAATGAGCAGTTCTTC.

V is TRBV29-1 and J is TRBJ2-7; D call uncertain. This CDR3 is built from 13 residues. With 2 bases removed from V and 7 bases from J, the gap between germline ends came to 15 bases. CDR1 is SQVTM, CDR2 ANQGSEA, per germline. The CDR3: CSVEKGGVREQYF. CDR3 DNA: TGCAGCGTTGAAAAGGGCGGAGTACGAGAGCAGTACTTC.

This clonotype came up many times. V usage is TRBV3-1 and J usage is TRBJ2-7; D gene ambiguous. Trimming shortened V by 0 bases and J by 2 bases, and 5 bases separated the two germline ends. The CDR3 is 13 residues long. Germline V lookup: CDR1 LGHDT, CDR2 YNNKEL (reference sequence). CDR3 DNA sequence: TGTGCCAGCAGCCAAGATCCGGCCTACGAGCAGTACTTC. The encoded protein is CASSQDPAYEQYF.

This sequence joins TRBV27 and TRBJ2-7; TRBD1 aligns across 9 bases. CDR3 length: 16 residues. The V gene end was trimmed by 0 bases and the J gene end by 3 bases; junction bases not matched to a gene: 6. In germline, CDR1 is MNHEY, CDR2 SMNVEV (reference sequence). The CDR3 DNA reads as TGTGCCAGCAGTTTATCATATCCGGGACAGGGCTACGAGCAGTACTTC. Amino acids: CASSLSYPGQGYEQYF.

This clonotype has only a few counts. The CDR3 is CASMGLARGGDSYNEQFF. The CDR3 bases are TGTGCCAGCATGGGACTAGCGCGGGGAGGGGACTCCTACAATGAGCAGTTCTTC. V usage is TRBV4-2 and J usage is TRBJ2-1; 10 bases are shared with TRBD2. Unmatched junction bases numbered 12, after V lost 7 bases and J lost 0 bases. The germline CDR1 and CDR2 sequences are LGHNA and YNFKEQ. The CDR3 length is 18 residues.

This clonotype was counted ten times or more. The chain combines TRBV20-1 with TRBJ2-2, with TRBD2 matching 12 bases. Germline V lookup: CDR1 DFQATT, CDR2 SNEGSKA (reference sequence). The CDR3 consists of 15 residues. The V gene end was trimmed by 5 bases and the J gene end by 3 bases; junction bases not matched to a gene: 4. The CDR3 nucleotides are TGCAGTGCTCCGACTAGCGGGAGTGACACCGGGGAGCTGTTTTTT. Protein: CSAPTSGSDTGELFF.

The chain joins TRBV7-9 to TRBJ2-7, with D possibly being TRBD1 (6 bases). Looked up from germline, CDR1 is SEHNR and CDR2 is FQNEAQ (reference sequence). V gave up 4 bases and J gave up 5 bases, with 18 bases separating them. This CDR3 comprises 15 residues. In DNA form, the CDR3 reads TGTGCCAGCAGCTCCCCGGGGACACCAACGAACGAGCAGTACTTC. It encodes CASSSPGTPTNEQYF. Based on the CDR3 plus reference TRBV7-9 and TRBJ2-7, the full variable domain is DTGVSQNPRHKITKRGQNVTFRCDPISEHNRLYWYRQTLGQGPEFLTYFQNEAQLEKSRLLSDRFSAERPKGSFSTLEIQRTEQGDSAMYLCASSSPGTPTNEQYFGPGTRLTVT.

The chain couples TRBV25-1 to TRBJ2-3, with a possible D match to TRBD2 (5 bases). Germline CDR1 MGHDK, CDR2 SYGVNS. V gave up 2 bases and J gave up 3 bases, with 18 bases separating them. The CDR3 is made up of 17 amino acids. CDR3 coding DNA: TGTGCCAGCAGTGAAAGTCAGCGGCGGGTTGGTACAGATACGCAGTATTTT. Its translation: CASSESQRRVGTDTQYF.

This chain joins TRBV5-1 and TRBJ2-7; 7 bases match TRBD1. This CDR3 has 17 residues. Germline CDR1 and CDR2: SGHRS and YFSETQ. V shed 2 bases, J shed 0 bases, and the junction held 11 bases outside the gene matches. The CDR3 spells CASSFDRDSWTSYEQYF. DNA for the CDR3: TGCGCCAGCAGCTTCGACCGGGACAGCTGGACCTCCTACGAGCAGTACTTC.

The genes are TRBV7-3 and TRBJ2-1; 8 nucleotides align to TRBD1. J gave up 7 bases and V 5 bases, and 13 bases lay outside the gene matches. The CDR3 extends over 16 amino acids. CDR1 and CDR2 from the germline V gene are SGHTA and FQGTGA. The CDR3 loop reads CASSLLGQGRGNEQFF. DNA of the CDR3: TGTGCCAGCAGCCTCCTCGGACAGGGACGGGGTAATGAGCAGTTCTTC.